Presented here are 29 T cell receptor beta chains from one specimen sequenced in a study of blood T cells in healthy people across ages. Combining a sample-barcoded 5' primer with a J-beta primer mix, a second PCR ran for roughly 7 to 12 cycles. TCRdb re-derived calls from the 5' RACE reads in MiXCR, one entry per CDR3 protein. The sample has 1.5 million to 2 million distinct CDR3 sequences, 28% seen once. The sequencing sample was made of blood. The source of these receptors is a woman aged 30 to 39 in good health.

The sample holds one count of this clonotype. The CDR3 does not close with the conserved phenylalanine or tryptophan, likely indicating a read error. The J gene is TRBJ1-2, the V gene TRBV12-3 or TRBV12-4, with 9 bases lining up with TRBD1. Trimming cost V 6 bases and J 5 bases; bases outside gene matches: 7. This CDR3 has 14 residues. The CDR3 spells CASSMVGTGYGYTC. The CDR3, as DNA: TGTGCCAGCAGCATGGTGGGGACAGGGTATGGCTACACCTGC.

This clonotype appeared a few times. The V call is TRBV7-3, the J call TRBJ2-5; 12 bases fit TRBD1. CDR1 and CDR2 (germline): SGHTA, FQGTGA. Trimming removed 2 bases from V and 5 bases from J; junction bases left unmatched: 3. The CDR3 has 15 amino acids. CDR3 sequence: CASSLGTGGVETQYF. CDR3 nucleotide sequence: TGTGCCAGCAGCTTAGGGACAGGGGGCGTCGAGACCCAGTACTTC.

This clonotype appeared a single time. A read error may produce the germline difference seen at one junction end. The CDR3 loop reads CSARPWGQGGLKGYIF. The CDR3 DNA follows: TGCAGTGCTAGACCATGGGGACAGGGCGGTTTAAAAGGCTACATCTTC. This chain connects TRBV20-1 to TRBJ1-2, with 9 bases that match TRBD1. The V gene's germline CDR1 is DFQATT and CDR2 SNEGSKA (reference sequence). The CDR3 consists of 16 residues.

Note on this clonotype: Mismatch with germline at one junction end may stem from a read error. The chain carries TRBV10-3 and TRBJ2-5, with a possible D match to TRBD2 (5 bases). CDR3 length: 15 residues. Germline CDR1 reads ENHRY; CDR2 reads SYGVKD. CDR3 in amino acids: CAISAREGYQGTQYF. The DNA for the CDR3 is TGTGCCATCAGTGCGAGGGAAGGGTACCAAGGGACCCAGTACTTC.

This clonotype was detected a few times. The chain carries TRBV3-1 and TRBJ1-4; no definite D call. The length of the CDR3 is 14 residues. CDR1 and CDR2 from the germline V gene are LGHDT and YNNKEL (reference sequence). Between the trimmed V and J ends, which lost 4 bases and 8 bases, there was a span of 14 bases. The CDR3 nucleotides are TGTGCCAGCAGCCTTAGAAGCTTGGGGGAAAAACTGTTTTTT. This translates into CASSLRSLGEKLFF. Based on the CDR3 plus reference TRBV3-1 and TRBJ1-4, the full variable domain is DTAVSQTPKYLVTQMGNDKSIKCEQNLGHDTMYWYKQDSKKFLKIMFSYNNKELIINETVPNRFSPKSPDKAHLNLHINSLELGDSAVYFCASSLRSLGEKLFFGSGTQLSVL.

This clonotype was seen more than once but under ten times. The J gene is TRBJ2-7, the V gene TRBV6-2 or TRBV6-3; 8 bases map to TRBD1. The CDR3 extends over 16 amino acids. Germline CDR1 and CDR2: MNHEY and SVGEGT. V lost 5 bases and J lost 0; bases outside the gene matches: 9. CDR3 sequence: CASSPSTGTGSYEQYF. In DNA form, the CDR3 reads TGTGCCAGCAGTCCTTCCACCGGGACAGGCTCCTACGAGCAGTACTTC.

Only a few counts were recorded for this clonotype. The chain joins TRBV19 to TRBJ2-7, with 8 bases that match TRBD2. This CDR3 has 15 residues. V shed 3 bases, J shed 1 base, and the junction held 5 bases outside the gene matches. CDR1 is LNHDA, CDR2 SQIVND, per germline (reference sequence). In DNA, the CDR3 is TGTGCCAGTAGTATTTGGGCTAGCGGGTCCTACGAGCAGTACTTC. As protein: CASSIWASGSYEQYF.

This clonotype occurred a few times. The V gene is TRBV29-1, the J gene TRBJ2-5; D might be TRBD2 (7 bases). V dropped 7 bases and J dropped 2 bases, with 11 bases sitting between them. Germline V gene lookup returns CDR1 SQVTM and CDR2 ANQGSEA. The CDR3 extends over 12 amino acids. The CDR3 DNA reads TGCAGCGGTGGGAGGGGGCAAGAGACCCAGTACTTC. Its protein product is CSGGRGQETQYF.

The table lists this clonotype with a few counts. V gene TRBV14 combines with J gene TRBJ2-7; a possible D gene is TRBD1 (5 bases). Germline V gene sequence: CDR1 SGHDN, CDR2 FVKESK. The CDR3 contains 16 residues. Trimming took 1 base from V and 2 from J, leaving 15 bases between them. In DNA form, the CDR3 reads TGTGCCAGCAGCCAAGCCCGTCGTCGGACACCCTACGAGCAGTACTTC. Translating gives CASSQARRRTPYEQYF.

This clonotype was detected only a few times. The V call is TRBV20-1, the J call TRBJ2-1; 9 nucleotides line up with TRBD1. The trim removed 5 bases at V and 5 bases at J, leaving 13 bases unmatched. This CDR3 has 16 amino acids. In germline, CDR1 is DFQATT, CDR2 SNEGSKA (reference sequence). The CDR3 here is CSAFPLDRGWDNEQFF. The CDR3 nucleotides read TGCAGTGCTTTCCCTCTCGACAGGGGGTGGGACAATGAGCAGTTCTTC.

The rearrangement links TRBV5-1 to TRBJ2-2, with 7 nucleotides matching TRBD2. Germline trimming cut 6 bases from V and 0 bases from J; bases unmatched to any gene: 11. The CDR3 length is 17 residues. CDR1 is SGHRS, CDR2 YFSETQ, per germline. The CDR3: CASILGEGFTNTGELFF. CDR3 nucleotides: TGCGCCAGCATCCTGGGGGAGGGATTCACGAACACCGGGGAGCTGTTTTTT.

The chain couples TRBV7-9 to TRBJ1-2; maybe TRBD1 (5 bases). V was cut by 5 bases and J by 5 bases, with 12 bases left in between. Germline CDR1 and CDR2: SEHNR and FQNEAQ (reference sequence). CDR3 length: 13 residues. The CDR3 protein is CASSAPTDYGYTF. CDR3 sequence (DNA): TGTGCCAGCAGCGCACCGACAGATTATGGCTACACCTTC.

V is TRBV12-3 or TRBV12-4 and J is TRBJ2-5, with TRBD2 matching over 7 bases. V lost 8 bases and J lost 5; bases outside the gene matches: 17. CDR3 length: 16 residues. This chain's CDR3 is CASAPGRGIVAETQYF. The CDR3 DNA follows: TGTGCCAGCGCCCCCGGGCGGGGGATAGTCGCGGAGACCCAGTACTTC.

V gene TRBV12-3 or TRBV12-4 combines with J gene TRBJ2-7, with D possibly TRBD2 on 6 matching bases. TRBJ2-5 explains the end of the DNA better; the J call may be wrong. The CDR3 length is 17 residues. CDR3 bases: TGTGCCAGCAGTTTTAGCGGCTCCGGCTGGGGAGTGGAGACCCAGTACTTC. This gives the protein CASSFSGSGWGVETQYF.

In this sample, this clonotype turned up many times. The CDR3 region is CASSLSTQQGGQTQYF. CDR3 DNA sequence: TGCGCCAGCAGCTTGTCAACCCAACAGGGGGGGCAGACCCAGTACTTC. J is TRBJ2-5 and V is TRBV5-1, with D possibly being TRBD1 (8 bases). V was clipped by 1 base and J by 6 bases, with 19 bases between them. Germline CDR1 and CDR2: SGHRS and YFSETQ. This CDR3 contains 16 residues.

Many counts were recorded for this clonotype. The chain carries TRBV10-3 and TRBJ2-7, with a possible D match to TRBD2 (5 bases). The germline V and J ends were trimmed by 4 bases and 2 bases, with 9 bases remaining between them. From germline, CDR1 is ENHRY and CDR2 SYGVKD. The CDR3 loop spans 13 amino acids. This CDR3 is CAISGVGAYEQYF. The CDR3 DNA is TGTGCCATCAGTGGGGTCGGGGCCTACGAGCAGTACTTC.

This clonotype was counted between two and nine times. V is TRBV18 and J is TRBJ1-2; D remains unclear. CDR1 and CDR2 from the germline V gene are KGHSH and LQKENI. The CDR3 consists of 16 residues. Trimming took off 2 bases at V and 0 bases at J, with 13 bases between the two ends. The CDR3 DNA reads as TGTGCCAGCTCACCAGGGAGACACCAAGCTAACTATGGCTACACCTTC. Residues: CASSPGRHQANYGYTF.

The rearrangement joins TRBV2 to TRBJ1-4, with unresolved D. V lost 2 bases and J 12 bases, leaving 13 bases between the germline ends. The CDR3 has 13 amino acids. Germline V gene lookup returns CDR1 SNHLY and CDR2 FYNNEI. CDR3 DNA: TGTGCCAGCAGTGAAAATGAGGACTCGGAACTGTTTTTT. It encodes CASSENEDSELFF.

This clonotype was counted only a few times. This rearrangement joins TRBV7-2 to TRBJ2-3; D gene unclear. Trimming removed 2 bases from V and 0 bases from J, with 6 bases in between. Germline CDR1 SGHTA, CDR2 FQGNSA. The CDR3 runs 14 residues. For the CDR3, the DNA is TGTGCCAGCAGCTTAAGTATTAGCACAGATACGCAGTATTTT. Its translation is CASSLSISTDTQYF.

The chain employs TRBV14 and TRBJ1-2; D remains unclear. Looked up from germline, CDR1 is SGHDN and CDR2 is FVKESK. V was pared by 2 bases and J by 4 bases, with 5 bases between. The CDR3 totals 12 residues. CDR3 residues: CASSQQAYGYTF. The DNA of the CDR3 is TGTGCCAGCAGCCAACAGGCCTATGGCTACACCTTC.

V and J are TRBV5-6 and TRBJ2-1; 8 bases are shared with TRBD2. Trimming removed 4 bases from V and 10 bases from J; junction bases left unmatched: 13. The V gene's germline CDR1 is SGHDT and CDR2 YYEEEE. This CDR3 contains 15 residues. CDR3 sequence (DNA): TGTGCCAGCAGCCCCGGACTAGCCCGGCGGCACGAGCAGTTCTTC. Translation: CASSPGLARRHEQFF.

In this sample, this clonotype turned up many times. The chain combines TRBV29-1 with TRBJ2-5, with D perhaps matching TRBD2 (5 bases). The CDR3 extends over 14 amino acids. V was cut by 2 bases and J by 1 base, with 11 bases left in between. CDR1 and CDR2 from the germline V gene are SQVTM and ANQGSEA. DNA of the CDR3: TGCAGCGTTGAACCGGGCGGGTTCCAAGAGACCCAGTACTTC. Its translation: CSVEPGGFQETQYF.

This clonotype has only a few counts. The V and J genes are TRBV28 and TRBJ2-1; the match to TRBD2 covers 12 bases. With V trimmed by 6 bases and J by 8 bases, 8 bases remained unmatched. The CDR3 totals 15 residues. CDR1 is MDHEN, CDR2 SYDVKM, per germline. The CDR3 here is CASRLPGLAGYEQFF. DNA of the CDR3: TGTGCCAGCAGACTGCCGGGACTAGCGGGTTATGAGCAGTTCTTC.

This clonotype has at least ten counts. The chain couples TRBV29-1 to TRBJ2-5; 12 nucleotides align to TRBD2. CDR3 size: 12 residues. Germline V gene data show CDR1 as SQVTM and CDR2 as ANQGSEA. The J segment lost 5 bases and the V segment lost 7 bases, leaving 2 bases of the junction unmatched. CDR3 nucleotide sequence: TGCAGCGGTACTAGCGGGAGGGAGACCCAGTACTTC. This sequence encodes CSGTSGRETQYF.

The chain recombines TRBV6-2 or TRBV6-3 with TRBJ2-3; 11 bases agree with TRBD2. CDR3 length equals 15 residues. CDR1 is MNHEY, CDR2 SVGEGT, per germline. The J segment lost 4 bases and the V segment lost 5 bases, leaving 5 bases of the junction unmatched. The CDR3 nucleotides read TGTGCCAGCAGTGTACTAGCGGGAGTCTCAGATACGCAGTATTTT. This encodes CASSVLAGVSDTQYF.

This clonotype was seen only a few times. This chain joins TRBV12-3 or TRBV12-4 and TRBJ2-2, with TRBD2 as a possible D gene (5 bases). Trimming stripped 3 bases from V and 6 bases from J, with 11 bases between. The CDR3 contains 14 residues. In DNA form, the CDR3 reads TGTGCCAGCAGTTTGTCCGGGGTTGCCGGGGAGCTGTTTTTT. Translation: CASSLSGVAGELFF.

The gene calls are TRBV7-3 and TRBJ1-6; 9 bases are a match to TRBD1. There are 17 residues in the CDR3. J lost 6 bases, V lost 5 bases, and 11 bases had no gene match. Germline V gives CDR1 SGHTA, CDR2 FQGTGA. The CDR3 spells CASSLRPRGQGNSPLHF. The DNA of the CDR3 is TGTGCCAGCAGCCTAAGGCCCCGGGGACAGGGTAATTCACCCCTCCACTTT. Full variable domain (missing parts from reference TRBV7-3 and TRBJ1-6): GAGVSQTPSNKVTEKGKYVELRCDPISGHTALYWYRQSLGQGPEFLIYFQGTGAADDSGLPNDRFFAVRPEGSVSTLKIQRTERGDSAVYLCASSLRPRGQGNSPLHFGNGTRLTVT.

A few counts support this clonotype. This chain's CDR3 is CSARKWGNEQFF. The CDR3 DNA is TGCAGTGCTCGGAAGTGGGGCAATGAGCAGTTCTTC. This chain links TRBV20-1 with TRBJ2-1; no clear D. This CDR3 contains 12 residues. Germline CDR1 and CDR2: DFQATT and SNEGSKA (reference sequence). Trimming took off 5 bases at V and 6 bases at J, with 11 bases between the two ends.

The gene calls are TRBV6-1 and TRBJ2-6; D might be TRBD1 (6 bases). Trimming left V 2 bases short and J 1 base short, with 12 bases between. Germline-derived CDR1 and CDR2 are MNHNS and SASEGT. The CDR3 covers 17 residues. CDR3 coding DNA: TGTGCCAGCAGTGAATCCTGGGGGACATCTGGGGCCAACGTCCTGACTTTC. This translates into CASSESWGTSGANVLTF.